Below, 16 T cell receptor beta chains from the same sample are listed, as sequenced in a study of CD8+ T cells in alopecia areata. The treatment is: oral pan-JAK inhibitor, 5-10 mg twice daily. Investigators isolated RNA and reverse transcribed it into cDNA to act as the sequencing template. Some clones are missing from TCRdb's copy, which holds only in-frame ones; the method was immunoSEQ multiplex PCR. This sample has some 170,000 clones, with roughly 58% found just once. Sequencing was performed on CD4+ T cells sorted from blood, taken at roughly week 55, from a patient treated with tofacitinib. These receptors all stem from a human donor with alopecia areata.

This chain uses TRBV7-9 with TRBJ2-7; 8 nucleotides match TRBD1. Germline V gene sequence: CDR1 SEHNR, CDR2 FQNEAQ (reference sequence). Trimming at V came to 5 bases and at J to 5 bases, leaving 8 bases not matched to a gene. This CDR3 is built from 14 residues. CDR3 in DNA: TGTGCCAGCAGCCCCGGACAGGGCATCGACGAGCAGTACTTC. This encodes CASSPGQGIDEQYF.

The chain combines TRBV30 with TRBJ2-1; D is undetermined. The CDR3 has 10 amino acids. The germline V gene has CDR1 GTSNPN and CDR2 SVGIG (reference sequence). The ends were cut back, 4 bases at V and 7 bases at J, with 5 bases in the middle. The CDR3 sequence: CAWTRNEQFF. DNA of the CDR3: TGTGCCTGGACGCGGAATGAGCAGTTCTTC.

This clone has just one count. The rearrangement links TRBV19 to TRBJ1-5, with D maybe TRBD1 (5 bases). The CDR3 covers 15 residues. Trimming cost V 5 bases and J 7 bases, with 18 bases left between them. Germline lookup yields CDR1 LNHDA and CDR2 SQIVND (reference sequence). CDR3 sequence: CASSPMGPNGQPQHF. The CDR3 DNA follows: TGTGCCAGTAGTCCGATGGGGCCTAACGGGCAGCCCCAGCATTTT.

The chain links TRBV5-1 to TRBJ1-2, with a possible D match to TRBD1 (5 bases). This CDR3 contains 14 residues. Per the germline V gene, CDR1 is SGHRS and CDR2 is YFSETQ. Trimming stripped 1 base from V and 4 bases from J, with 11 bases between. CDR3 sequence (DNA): TGCGCCAGCAGCTTGCTGCAGGGAGGCTATGGCTACACCTTC. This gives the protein CASSLLQGGYGYTF. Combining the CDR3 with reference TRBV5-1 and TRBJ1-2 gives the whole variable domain KAGVTQTPRYLIKTRGQQVTLSCSPISGHRSVSWYQQTPGQGLQFLFEYFSETQRNKGNFPGRFSGRQFSNSRSEMNVSTLELGDSALYLCASSLLQGGYGYTFGSGTRLTVV.

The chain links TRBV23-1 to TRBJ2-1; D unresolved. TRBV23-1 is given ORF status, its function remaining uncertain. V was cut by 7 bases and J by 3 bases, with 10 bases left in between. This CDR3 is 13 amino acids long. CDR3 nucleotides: TGCGCCAGCACAGAAGGGATCTACAATGAGCAGTTCTTC. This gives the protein CASTEGIYNEQFF.

CDR3 coding DNA: TGCGCCAGCAGCTTTGGGACTAGCACAGAGACCCAGTACTTC. Translation: CASSFGTSTETQYF. The chain joins TRBV5-1 to TRBJ2-5, with 9 nucleotides matching TRBD2. Trimming removed 2 bases from V and 4 bases from J; junction bases left unmatched: 3. The CDR3 is 14 amino acids. Germline assignment: CDR1 SGHRS and CDR2 YFSETQ.

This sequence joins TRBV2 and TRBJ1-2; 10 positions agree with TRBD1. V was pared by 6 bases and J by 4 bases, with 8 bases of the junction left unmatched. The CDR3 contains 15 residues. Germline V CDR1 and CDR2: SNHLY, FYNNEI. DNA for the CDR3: TGTGCCAGCAGCCTCAGACAGGGGGCAGGCTATGGCTACACCTTC. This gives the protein CASSLRQGAGYGYTF.

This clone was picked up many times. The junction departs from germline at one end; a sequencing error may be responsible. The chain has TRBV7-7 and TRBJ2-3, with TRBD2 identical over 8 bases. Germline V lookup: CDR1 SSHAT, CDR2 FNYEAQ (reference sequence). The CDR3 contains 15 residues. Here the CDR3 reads CASSLLFGGADTQYF. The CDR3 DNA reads TGTGCTAGCAGCTTACTGTTCGGGGGGGCAGATACGCAGTATTTT.

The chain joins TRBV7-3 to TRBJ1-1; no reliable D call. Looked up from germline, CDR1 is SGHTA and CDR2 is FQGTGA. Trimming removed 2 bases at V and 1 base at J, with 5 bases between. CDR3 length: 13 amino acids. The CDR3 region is CASSLHWNTEAFF. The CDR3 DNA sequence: TGTGCCAGCAGCTTACATTGGAACACTGAAGCTTTCTTT. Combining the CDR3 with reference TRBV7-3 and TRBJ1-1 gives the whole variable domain GAGVSQTPSNKVTEKGKYVELRCDPISGHTALYWYRQSLGQGPEFLIYFQGTGAADDSGLPNDRFFAVRPEGSVSTLKIQRTERGDSAVYLCASSLHWNTEAFFGQGTRLTVV.

The CDR3 loop is CATSSEFGRAEAFF. CDR3 DNA: TGTGCCACCAGCAGTGAGTTTGGTCGCGCTGAAGCTTTCTTT. This chain uses TRBV15 with TRBJ1-1; D not certain. Trimming left V 3 bases short and J 6 bases short, with 14 bases between. The CDR3 length is 14 residues. Looked up from germline, CDR1 is LNHNV and CDR2 is YYDKDF (reference sequence).

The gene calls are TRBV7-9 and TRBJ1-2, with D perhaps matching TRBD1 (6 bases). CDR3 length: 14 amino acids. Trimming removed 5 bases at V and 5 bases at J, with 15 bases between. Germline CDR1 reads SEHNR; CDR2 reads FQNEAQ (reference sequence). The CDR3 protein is CASSTPQGGYGYTF. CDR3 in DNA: TGTGCCAGCAGCACCCCACAGGGAGGGTATGGCTACACCTTC.

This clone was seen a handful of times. CDR3 region: CASPGAGRTEAFF. As DNA, the CDR3 is TGTGCCTCCCCCGGGGCAGGGCGTACTGAAGCTTTCTTT. The chain couples TRBV30 to TRBJ1-1; D might be TRBD1 (5 bases). The CDR3 has 13 amino acids. V lost 7 bases and J 5 bases, leaving 17 bases between the germline ends. Per germline, CDR1 GTSNPN and CDR2 SVGIG (reference sequence). The whole variable domain, remainder taken from reference TRBV30 and TRBJ1-1, is SQTIHQWPATLVQPVGSPLSLECTVEGTSNPNLYWYRQAAGRGLQLLFYSVGIGQISSEVPQNLSASRPQDRQFILSSKKLLLSDSGFYLCASPGAGRTEAFFGQGTRLTVV.

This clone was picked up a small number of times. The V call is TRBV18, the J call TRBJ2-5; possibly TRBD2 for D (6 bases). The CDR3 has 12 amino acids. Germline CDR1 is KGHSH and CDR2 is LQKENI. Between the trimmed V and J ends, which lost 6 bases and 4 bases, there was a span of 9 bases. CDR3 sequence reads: CASSSGVETQYF. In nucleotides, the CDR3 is TGTGCCAGCTCTTCGGGGGTAGAGACCCAGTACTTC.

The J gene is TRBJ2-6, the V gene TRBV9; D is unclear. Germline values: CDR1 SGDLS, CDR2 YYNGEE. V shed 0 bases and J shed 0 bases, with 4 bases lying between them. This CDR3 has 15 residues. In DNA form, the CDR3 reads TGTGCCAGCAGCGTAGCTAACTCTGGGGCCAACGTCCTGACTTTC. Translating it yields CASSVANSGANVLTF.

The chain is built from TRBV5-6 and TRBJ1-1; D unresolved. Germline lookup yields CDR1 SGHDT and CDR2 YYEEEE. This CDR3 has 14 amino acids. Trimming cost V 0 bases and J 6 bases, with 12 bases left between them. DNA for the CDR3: TGTGCCAGCAGCTTGGGGGCAACACGGGCTGAAGCTTTCTTT. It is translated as CASSLGATRAEAFF.

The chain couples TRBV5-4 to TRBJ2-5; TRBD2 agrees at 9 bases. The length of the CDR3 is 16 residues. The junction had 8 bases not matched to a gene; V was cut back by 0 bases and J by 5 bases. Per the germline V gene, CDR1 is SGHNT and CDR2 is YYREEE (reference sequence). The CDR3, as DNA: TGTGCCAGCAGCTTGGTTCGTGGCGGGGGGGCGGAGACCCAGTACTTC. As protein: CASSLVRGGGAETQYF.